The sequence of this TCR beta chain was determined in a study of T cells in Graves' hyperthyroidism and ophthalmopathy (dated by TCRdb to the late 2010s). About the full investigation: Peripheral blood was sampled at the time of initial diagnosis, prior to any treatment. TCR Vbeta CDR3 sequencing of 120 to 150 peripheral blood samples (around 45 ophthalmopathy, 75 hyperthyroidism and roughly 17 progressor patients) is reported in the paper. An independent validation cohort of around 20 hyperthyroidism patients and some 15 patients who later progressed to ophthalmopathy tested prospective prediction of ophthalmopathy. Thyroid tissue and blood T-cell repertoires from more than five Graves' hyperthyroidism patients were also compared in the study. Following sampling, methimazole starting at 30 mg daily was given to hyperthyroidism patients, and high-dose intravenous methylprednisolone was given to ophthalmopathy patients. A discovery cohort of about a hundred patients, about 40 with Graves' ophthalmopathy and 57 with stable Graves' hyperthyroidism, was used to find distinguishing TCR V-J signatures. For training and testing, the 100 or so patients in the discovery cohort were randomly divided in a 7:3 ratio. Beyond this particular receptor, the publication reports: Most expanded thyroid clonotypes (frequency above 0.001) were also detected in blood, a finding suggesting that blood repertoires may reflect thyroid immune responses. Ophthalmopathy was separated from stable hyperthyroidism by a 13 V-J signature model, with just over 85% sensitivity and 81% to 82% specificity obtained in cross-validation and 80%/75% obtained in testing. During validation, the model predicted progression to ophthalmopathy a median of approximately 6 months ahead of onset, with almost 71% sensitivity and 72% to 80% specificity. No statistical method was used to set the sample size in advance, and investigators knew the group allocation.

In the ophthalmopathy patients, disease was moderately to severely active, with a Clinical Activity Score of 3 or more, a NOSPECS grade of 4 or more, and a duration of less than 3 months. The study excluded patients with uncontrolled infections, other autoimmune diseases, pregnancy or lactation. Clinical symptoms, serum thyroxine and TRAb, thyroid ultrasound, and orbital computed tomography formed the basis for the diagnoses. PBMCs were separated from roughly 9.3 ml of fresh peripheral blood using Ficoll-Paque density gradient centrifugation. Total RNA was extracted with Trizol reagent, and quality was checked on an Agilent 2100 Bioanalyzer. The CDR3 runs 16 amino acids, cysteine and phenylalanine included. CDR3 DNA is the only sequence kept; it has 48 bases, read in frame from the first base. CDR1 and CDR2, per the germline V gene, are SGHRS and YFSETQ. Amplification of TCR beta CDR3 regions was carried out from RNA transcripts. The TCR CDR3 was subjected to a first round of RT-PCR using the HTBI primer set and the Qiagen OneStep RT-PCR kit. The libraries were constructed in a second round of multiplex PCR and then size-selected and purified. The libraries were sequenced on an Illumina HiSeq2000 using paired-end 100 bp reads. The study's own analysis went as follows. SOAPnuke was used to process the raw data, throwing out any read that contained adapters or uncalled bases, had a mean Phred below 15, or lacked an exact constant-primer or identifier match. COPE v1.2.5 was used to merge high-quality paired reads, and clonotypes were defined as unique nucleotide sequences. MiTCR v1.1 was used to align the clonotypes against IMGT TRBV, TRBD and TRBJ reference segments. Analysis was restricted to V-J combinations with a frequency above 0.0001, which covered 98% to 99.2% of repertoires. The TCS score was defined as F50 (clonal expansion) divided by E x V (chaos), with BLOSUM62-based TCRdist calculated between CDR3 peptides within each V-J. Welch's t-statistics and random forest reduced roughly 540 V-J features to 10 to 15, which were used in a naive Bayes classifier (R e1071). The Morisita-Horn index was used to measure how similar the thyroid and blood repertoires were. The public reads were run again by TCRdb, first through fastp at Q25 and then through MiXCR, and only productive beta chains were kept. Duplicate CDR3 protein sequences are folded into a single record with the most common DNA and genes. These V and J calls are TCRdb output, not the study's own analysis. The sample table shows more than 500,000 distinct CDR3 sequences, and approximately 15% are seen once. In total, the top ten clones hold around 4.1% of the sample.

About this clonotype itself: The clone's antigen remains unknown. A junction end diverges from the germline sequence, so it may reflect a read error.

Recombination joined TRBV5-1 with TRBJ2-7; 15 of the junction bases match TRBD2. Sequenced input: blood. This receptor was identified in a woman aged 40-49 years with Graves' ophthalmopathy. The base sequence is TGCGCCAGCAGCTCCGCCGGGACTAGCGGGGGGAGCCAGTTGCACTTC. It encodes CASSSAGTSGGSQLHF. Reference TRBV5-1 and TRBJ2-7 genes cover what lies past the CDR3, so the full variable domain is KAGVTQTPRYLIKTRGQQVTLSCSPISGHRSVSWYQQTPGQGLQFLFEYFSETQRNKGNFPGRFSGRQFSNSRSEMNVSTLELGDSALYLCASSSAGTSGGSQLHFGPGTRLTVT.